Following are 29 T cell receptor beta chains from one sample sequenced in a study of blood T cell repertoires in COVID-19. Sequenced by immunoSEQ multiplex PCR; TCRdb stores in-frame clones only, minus some. This table has approximately 360,000 clones, around 89% appearing once. The material sequenced was PBMCs or T cells enriched from blood (not recorded which). The source of these receptors is a woman aged 25 to 39 with acute COVID-19.

The count of this clone is one. The genes are TRBV29-1 and TRBJ2-3, with 11 bases lining up with TRBD1. Germline V gene sequence: CDR1 SQVTM, CDR2 ANQGSEA. The CDR3 has 14 residues. With V trimmed by 6 bases and J by 3 bases, 5 bases remained unmatched. The CDR3, as DNA: TGCAGCGTAGCGGACAGGGGGCAGACAGATACGCAGTATTTT. Protein product: CSVADRGQTDTQYF.

This clone was seen once. V is TRBV24-1 and J is TRBJ1-5; D is possibly TRBD1 (6 bases). The CDR3 spans 17 residues. Germline V gene data show CDR1 as KGHDR and CDR2 as SFDVKD. Deletions cut 4 bases from V and 5 bases from J, with 20 bases between. CDR3 DNA: TGTGCCACCAGTGACCGGGGACAACCTTTTGTGGATCAGCCCCAGCATTTT. It translates to CATSDRGQPFVDQPQHF.

V usage is TRBV5-1 and J usage is TRBJ1-1, with TRBD1 identical over 10 bases. Looked up from germline, CDR1 is SGHRS and CDR2 is YFSETQ. Losses at the gene ends were 0 bases for V and 4 bases for J; bases not matched to a gene: 12. The CDR3 covers 18 residues. CDR3 loop: CASSLGWVGTGEGTEAFF. CDR3 nucleotides: TGCGCCAGCAGCTTGGGTTGGGTAGGGACAGGGGAAGGCACTGAAGCTTTCTTT.

V is TRBV24-1 and J is TRBJ2-4; no clear D gene. The V and J ends lost 1 base and 0 bases respectively, with 6 bases between them. Germline CDR1 reads KGHDR; CDR2 reads SFDVKD. The CDR3 loop spans 15 amino acids. The CDR3 DNA reads TGTGCCACCAGTGATTTCATCAGAGCCAAAAACATTCAGTACTTC. It codes for CATSDFIRAKNIQYF.

This clone was observed a handful of times. The rearrangement joins TRBV7-9 to TRBJ2-7, with 7 bases fitting TRBD1. V was clipped by 5 bases and J by 6 bases; unmatched bases: 13. CDR1 is SEHNR and CDR2 is FQNEAQ in the germline V gene (reference sequence). The CDR3 length is 15 residues. Written as DNA, the CDR3 is TGTGCCAGCAGCCCGAACAGAGGGGGCCCCATCGAGCAGTACTTC. Translating it yields CASSPNRGGPIEQYF.

This chain uses TRBV5-1 with TRBJ1-4; 7 bases line up with TRBD1. CDR3 size: 16 residues. The trim removed 6 bases at V and 0 bases at J, leaving 8 bases unmatched. Germline CDR1 SGHRS, CDR2 YFSETQ. CDR3 region: CASTPGDRTTNEKLFF. CDR3 DNA: TGCGCCAGCACCCCGGGGGACAGAACAACTAATGAAAAACTGTTTTTT.

Concerning this clone: The sample holds other DNA sequences that translate to the same CDR3. The CDR3 is CASSPRGLASGELFF. The CDR3 coding sequence is TGTGCCAGCTCGCCGAGGGGACTAGCATCTGGGGAGCTGTTTTTT. The chain combines TRBV18 with TRBJ2-2; TRBD2 agrees at 9 bases. The V gene end was trimmed by 6 bases and the J gene end by 8 bases; junction bases not matched to a gene: 10. Germline assignment: CDR1 KGHSH and CDR2 LQKENI. The CDR3 runs 15 residues.

Turning to this clone: Within the sample, other DNA sequences also encode this same CDR3. The V call is TRBV9, the J call TRBJ2-7, with 7 bases lining up with TRBD2. The germline V gene has CDR1 SGDLS and CDR2 YYNGEE. The V gene end was trimmed by 0 bases and the J gene end by 1 base; junction bases not matched to a gene: 1. The CDR3 spans 14 residues. The CDR3 DNA reads TGTGCCAGCAGCGTAGCAGCGGGGTCCTACGAGCAGTACTTC. Its translation: CASSVAAGSYEQYF.

The rearrangement joins TRBV5-5 to TRBJ2-3; 10 nucleotides match TRBD2. The junction had 12 bases not matched to a gene; V was cut back by 4 bases and J by 13 bases. The germline gives CDR1 SGHKS, CDR2 YYEKEE (reference sequence). There are 14 residues in the CDR3. The CDR3 loop is CASSPLAGAINEYF. CDR3 coding DNA: TGTGCCAGCAGCCCTCTAGCGGGGGCGATTAACGAGTATTTT.

V and J are TRBV24-1 and TRBJ2-7; a possible D gene is TRBD2 (5 bases). Looked up from germline, CDR1 is KGHDR and CDR2 is SFDVKD. The CDR3 contains 15 residues. V was shortened by 5 bases and J by 0 bases, with 13 bases between the two germline ends. CDR3 residues: CATSAASGSSYEQYF. CDR3 bases: TGTGCCACCAGTGCGGCGTCGGGAAGCTCCTACGAGCAGTACTTC.

This chain uses TRBV23-1 with TRBJ1-5, with 7 bases identical to TRBD1. TRBV23-1 is classed as an ORF, of uncertain function. V lost 0 bases and J lost 4; bases outside the gene matches: 6. The CDR3 loop spans 16 amino acids. Written as DNA, the CDR3 is TGCGCCAGCAGTCAATCGTGTAAGGGGGCGAATCAGCCCCAGCATTTT. Protein product: CASSQSCKGANQPQHF.

Details on this clone: The junction and the germline gene differ at one end; a read error may be behind it. V is TRBV6-5 and J is TRBJ2-3; 9 nucleotides line up with TRBD2. This CDR3 comprises 13 residues. The germline V gene has CDR1 MNHEY and CDR2 SVGAGI. This chain's CDR3 is CASKRGEGDTQYF. CDR3 in DNA: TGTGCGAGCAAGCGGGGGGAAGGAGATACGCAGTATTTT.

This chain joins TRBV6-5 and TRBJ1-5; weak D call: TRBD1 (5 bases). The CDR3 covers 15 residues. Trimming took off 8 bases at V and 2 bases at J, with 16 bases between the two ends. The germline V gene encodes CDR1 MNHEY and CDR2 SVGAGI. CDR3 loop: CASQTAGIGNQPQHF. The CDR3 DNA follows: TGTGCCAGCCAAACGGCAGGGATAGGCAATCAGCCCCAGCATTTT.

This clone has a single count. V gene TRBV18 combines with J gene TRBJ1-5, with 8 bases that match TRBD1. The CDR3 is made up of 19 amino acids. Germline CDR1 is KGHSH and CDR2 is LQKENI. J was trimmed by 2 bases and V by 2 bases; bases with no gene match: 14. The CDR3 bases are TGTGCCAGCTCACCAGAGGCCAGGGGGCCTGGGGAGGGCAATCAGCCCCAGCATTTT. Amino acids: CASSPEARGPGEGNQPQHF.

The chain combines TRBV5-7 with TRBJ1-5, with D possibly TRBD1 on 5 matching bases. Being an ORF, TRBV5-7 has a function that is uncertain. CDR3 length: 17 amino acids. V lost 4 bases and J lost 3, with 20 bases in between. In DNA, the CDR3 is TGTGCCAGCAGCCTGATTGGGGGGGGATCCCCCAATCAGCCCCAGCATTTT. Residues: CASSLIGGGSPNQPQHF.

The chain recombines TRBV7-2 with TRBJ2-3; D remains unclear. Germline CDR1 is SGHTA and CDR2 is FQGNSA. The CDR3 runs to 14 residues. The V end lost 1 base, the J end lost 6 bases, and 11 bases lay between the germline ends. CDR3 protein: CASSLGPGSDTQYF. CDR3 bases: TGTGCCAGCAGCTTAGGTCCAGGTTCGGATACGCAGTATTTT.

For this clone: Other DNA sequences in this sample translate to the same CDR3. The V gene is TRBV6-2 or TRBV6-3, the J gene TRBJ1-2; TRBD1 matches at 8 bases. Germline CDR1 reads MNHEY; CDR2 reads SVGEGT. The CDR3 loop spans 14 amino acids. After removal of 4 bases from V and 5 bases from J, the junction contained 6 bases not matched to a gene. CDR3 nucleotides: TGTGCCAGCAGTTCGACAGGGGCTGGGTATGGCTACACCTTC. This sequence encodes CASSSTGAGYGYTF.

This sequence joins TRBV4-3 and TRBJ2-5; 8 bases align to TRBD2. The CDR3 consists of 16 residues. Trimming cost V 3 bases and J 5 bases; bases outside gene matches: 11. Per the germline V gene, CDR1 is LGHNA and CDR2 is YSLEER. As DNA, the CDR3 is TGCGCCAGCAGCCAGGCGGCGGCGGGGGGCCGGGAGACCCAGTACTTC. Its translation: CASSQAAAGGRETQYF.

This clone was observed a single time. The chain uses TRBV6-4 and TRBJ2-3; the match to TRBD1 covers 7 bases. This CDR3 is 14 amino acids long. J lost 4 bases, V lost 6 bases, and 7 bases had no gene match. Germline assignment: CDR1 MRHNA and CDR2 SNTAGT. CDR3 loop: CASRADRASDTQYF. The CDR3 DNA reads TGTGCCAGCAGAGCTGACAGGGCGTCAGATACGCAGTATTTT.

CDR3 nucleotide sequence: TGTGCCAGCAGTTACTCGACTGGAGGGCGAGCAACTAATGAAAAACTGTTTTTT. Its translation: CASSYSTGGRATNEKLFF. The rearrangement links TRBV6-2 or TRBV6-3 to TRBJ1-4; D remains unclear. Trimming stripped 0 bases from V and 0 bases from J, with 14 bases between. The germline V gene encodes CDR1 MNHEY and CDR2 SVGEGT. The CDR3 extends over 18 amino acids.

The rearrangement uses TRBV18 and TRBJ1-1, with 12 bases matching TRBD1. V lost 6 bases, J lost 3 bases, and 2 bases stayed unmatched. The length of the CDR3 is 14 residues. From germline, CDR1 is KGHSH and CDR2 LQKENI. CDR3: CASSGQGADTEAFF. The DNA for the CDR3 is TGTGCCAGCTCGGGACAGGGGGCAGACACTGAAGCTTTCTTT.

V is TRBV24-1 and J is TRBJ1-5; no reliable D call. V was pared by 4 bases and J by 2 bases, with 11 bases between. In germline, CDR1 is KGHDR, CDR2 SFDVKD. This CDR3 region has 15 residues. The CDR3 sequence: CATSDPRSGNQPQHF. The CDR3 bases are TGTGCCACCAGTGACCCGAGGTCGGGCAATCAGCCCCAGCATTTT.

This sequence joins TRBV9 and TRBJ2-1; D might be TRBD1 (6 bases). Germline assignment: CDR1 SGDLS and CDR2 YYNGEE. V was shortened by 0 bases and J by 5 bases, with 12 bases between the two germline ends. CDR3 length: 15 amino acids. The CDR3 DNA sequence: TGTGCCAGCAGCGTAGTGGGGGCTCCAAACAATGAGCAGTTCTTC. This codes for CASSVVGAPNNEQFF.

In this sample, this clone turned up once. The gene calls are TRBV24-1 and TRBJ1-2, with TRBD1 identical over 9 bases. Germline V gene lookup returns CDR1 KGHDR and CDR2 SFDVKD. V lost 5 bases, J lost 6 bases, and 9 bases stayed unmatched. The CDR3 runs 15 residues. CDR3 sequence (DNA): TGTGCCACCAGTGCTCCCGGGACAGGGACCCATGGCTACACCTTC. Residues: CATSAPGTGTHGYTF.

The chain is built from TRBV27 and TRBJ1-5; possible D gene TRBD1, 5 bases. The V gene's germline CDR1 is MNHEY and CDR2 SMNVEV (reference sequence). CDR3 length equals 15 residues. V lost 6 bases and J 5 bases, leaving 17 bases between the germline ends. CDR3: CASRTQGGRHQPQHF. The CDR3 DNA is TGTGCCAGCAGGACGCAGGGTGGGCGTCATCAGCCCCAGCATTTT.

The rearrangement joins TRBV18 to TRBJ1-2, with D possibly TRBD1 on 6 matching bases. The germline CDR1 and CDR2 sequences are KGHSH and LQKENI. This CDR3 has 17 residues. V lost 3 bases and J 1 base, leaving 18 bases between the germline ends. CDR3 in amino acids: CASSPGTGSGVNYGYTF. DNA for the CDR3: TGTGCCAGCTCACCCGGAACAGGGTCCGGGGTTAACTATGGCTACACCTTC.

The chain uses TRBV4-3 and TRBJ2-1; D call uncertain. Germline V gene sequence: CDR1 LGHNA, CDR2 YSLEER. The CDR3 runs 15 residues. V lost 0 bases and J lost 4, with 10 bases in between. CDR3 in DNA: TGCGCCAGCAGCCAAGATATCTACAGATACAATGAGCAGTTCTTC. Translation gives CASSQDIYRYNEQFF.

The V call is TRBV6-4, the J call TRBJ1-5; D is perhaps TRBD1 (6 bases). V lost 0 bases to trimming and J lost 4 bases, with 10 bases between them. This CDR3 comprises 15 residues. From germline, CDR1 is MRHNA and CDR2 SNTAGT. This CDR3 is CASSDSYRENQPQHF. The DNA of the CDR3 is TGTGCCAGCAGTGACTCGTACAGGGAAAATCAGCCCCAGCATTTT.

The chain recombines TRBV10-3 with TRBJ2-2, with TRBD2 matching over 8 bases. Germline CDR1 and CDR2: ENHRY and SYGVKD. This CDR3 spans 14 amino acids. Trimming at V came to 8 bases and at J to 4 bases, leaving 6 bases not matched to a gene. CDR3 protein: CAIEAGASTGELFF. In DNA form, the CDR3 reads TGTGCCATCGAAGCGGGGGCAAGCACCGGGGAGCTGTTTTTT.